What follows are 23 T cell receptor beta chains derived from one specimen sequenced in a study of T cells in Graves' hyperthyroidism and ophthalmopathy. The investigators amplified TCR beta CDR3 regions from RNA transcripts. During a first-round RT-PCR of the TCR CDR3, the HTBI primer set was used. Via MiXCR, TCRdb re-called the multiplex PCR reads, giving one row per CDR3 protein. The sample has about 590,000 distinct CDR3 sequences; roughly 14% are singletons. Sequencing input: blood. The receptors come from a woman aged 30 to 39 with Graves' hyperthyroidism.

This clonotype turned up a few times. The rearrangement links TRBV12-3 or TRBV12-4 to TRBJ2-7; either TRBD1 or TRBD2 may fit D (6 bases each). The length of the CDR3 is 16 residues. V lost 0 bases, J lost 3 bases, and 15 bases lay in between. The CDR3 bases are TGTGCCAGCAGTTTAGCGTCTACAGGGACTCACTACGAGCAGTACTTC. The encoded protein is CASSLASTGTHYEQYF.

This clonotype was counted many times. This sequence joins TRBV28 and TRBJ2-5, with TRBD2 matching 11 bases. Trimming at V came to 6 bases and at J to 5 bases, leaving 14 bases not matched to a gene. Germline values: CDR1 MDHEN, CDR2 SYDVKM. This CDR3 has 17 residues. CDR3 loop: CASRSPGLAAPWETQYF. In nucleotides, the CDR3 is TGTGCCAGCAGATCCCCGGGACTAGCGGCCCCTTGGGAGACCCAGTACTTC.

This clonotype was found many times. The V call is TRBV3-1, the J call TRBJ2-1; 9 bases are shared with TRBD1. Germline lookup yields CDR1 LGHDT and CDR2 YNNKEL (reference sequence). V lost 1 base, J lost 5 bases, and 15 bases stayed unmatched. The CDR3 spans 19 residues. The CDR3 DNA reads as TGTGCCAGCAGCCAAGTCGGAAACCGGATGGGACAGGGAGACAATGAGCAGTTCTTC. Amino acid sequence: CASSQVGNRMGQGDNEQFF.

The CDR3 coding sequence is TGCGCCAGCAGCTTGCCATTCAGGGGAGACTATGGCTACACCTTC. As protein: CASSLPFRGDYGYTF. The chain couples TRBV5-1 to TRBJ1-2; possibly TRBD1 for D (6 bases). The CDR3 contains 15 residues. Trimming took 1 base from V and 3 from J, leaving 13 bases between them. Germline lookup yields CDR1 SGHRS and CDR2 YFSETQ.

This clonotype has a count of ten or more. The chain links TRBV30 to TRBJ2-1; 7 bases fit TRBD2. The ends lost 3 bases at V and 3 bases at J; junction bases unmatched: 8. Germline V gives CDR1 GTSNPN, CDR2 SVGIG (reference sequence). The CDR3 is made up of 15 amino acids. The CDR3 is CAWRRIAGLYNEQFF. The CDR3 nucleotides are TGTGCCTGGAGGAGAATAGCGGGTCTCTACAATGAGCAGTTCTTC.

This clonotype was counted many times. The chain is built from TRBV30 and TRBJ2-7; the D gene could be TRBD1 or TRBD2 (5 bases each). Germline CDR1 and CDR2: GTSNPN and SVGIG (reference sequence). The CDR3 has 12 residues. Trimming stripped 4 bases from V and 7 bases from J, with 14 bases between. CDR3 DNA sequence: TGTGCCTGGAAGGGACGGTCCTTAGAGCAGTACTTC. Its translation: CAWKGRSLEQYF.

In the case of this clonotype: At one end the junction does not follow the germline gene, possibly because of a read error. The chain employs TRBV7-9 and TRBJ1-6; 9 nucleotides line up with TRBD1. Germline loops: CDR1 SEHNR, CDR2 FQNEAQ (reference sequence). The length of the CDR3 is 14 residues. The CDR3 is CASSITGGGSPPHF. The CDR3 bases are TGTGCCAGCAGCATAACAGGGGGCGGCTCACCCCCCCACTTT.

The rearrangement uses TRBV7-2 and TRBJ2-1; TRBD1 matches 8 bases. Germline V gene sequence: CDR1 SGHTA, CDR2 FQGNSA. The length of the CDR3 is 15 residues. V trimming: 5 bases; J trimming: 14 bases; junction bases outside the gene matches: 17. As DNA, the CDR3 is TGTGCCAGCAGCGCGTCCGGGACAGGACAACCGTCTAAGTTCTTC. The encoded protein is CASSASGTGQPSKFF.

This clonotype appeared a few times. The chain couples TRBV10-3 to TRBJ1-6; the match to TRBD1 covers 7 bases. The CDR3 length is 15 residues. The V segment lost 10 bases and the J segment 6 bases; nucleotides outside the gene matches: 12. Germline V lookup: CDR1 ENHRY, CDR2 SYGVKD. CDR3: CATNVRGQSNSPLHF. The CDR3 DNA reads TGTGCCACCAATGTCCGGGGACAGTCTAATTCACCCCTCCACTTT.

This clonotype was seen repeatedly, ten times or more. The genes are TRBV20-1 and TRBJ2-3, with a possible D match to TRBD2 (5 bases). CDR1 is DFQATT and CDR2 is SNEGSKA in the germline V gene (reference sequence). Deletions cut 5 bases from V and 0 bases from J, with 18 bases between. This CDR3 is built from 16 residues. For the CDR3, the DNA is TGCAGTGCTTTCAGCAGGAGCGGCCTCAGCACAGATACGCAGTATTTT. This encodes CSAFSRSGLSTDTQYF.

The chain joins TRBV5-4 to TRBJ2-3; D is possibly TRBD2 (6 bases). The germline V gene encodes CDR1 SGHNT and CDR2 YYREEE (reference sequence). V lost 3 bases to trimming and J lost 0 bases, with 11 bases between them. CDR3 size: 15 residues. CDR3 residues: CASSWKGTSTDTQYF. The CDR3 bases are TGTGCCAGCAGCTGGAAAGGGACTAGCACAGATACGCAGTATTTT.

At least ten counts were recorded for this clonotype. V gene TRBV3-1 combines with J gene TRBJ2-7, with no clear D. The CDR3 extends over 15 amino acids. With 1 base removed from V and 0 bases from J, the gap between germline ends came to 10 bases. The germline gives CDR1 LGHDT, CDR2 YNNKEL (reference sequence). This CDR3 is CASSQAPPLSYEQYF. The DNA of the CDR3 is TGTGCCAGCAGCCAAGCCCCTCCCCTCTCCTACGAGCAGTACTTC.

In this sample, this clonotype turned up many times. V usage is TRBV11-2 and J usage is TRBJ2-1; D may be TRBD2 (6 bases). This CDR3 is built from 14 residues. The germline V gene has CDR1 SGHAT and CDR2 FQNNGV. V was trimmed by 4 bases and J by 8 bases, leaving 15 bases between them. CDR3 nucleotides: TGTGCCAGCAGCTCAAACCGACCGGGGGATGAGCAGTTCTTC. It encodes CASSSNRPGDEQFF.

This clonotype was counted a few times. The chain is built from TRBV20-1 and TRBJ2-5, with D unclear. Trimming removed 3 bases from V and 5 bases from J, with 13 bases in between. The CDR3 covers 13 residues. The V gene's germline CDR1 is DFQATT and CDR2 SNEGSKA (reference sequence). The CDR3 DNA reads as TGCAGTGCTAGGCTACCTGGGCGGGAGACCCAGTACTTC. This encodes CSARLPGRETQYF.

In this sample, this clonotype turned up many times. V gene TRBV5-5 combines with J gene TRBJ2-7, with 10 bases fitting TRBD2. V was pared by 3 bases and J by 4 bases, with 4 bases of the junction left unmatched. In germline, CDR1 is SGHKS, CDR2 YYEKEE (reference sequence). CDR3 length: 14 residues. CDR3 DNA sequence: TGTGCCAGCAGCTGGCGGACTAGCGGTTACGAGCAGTACTTC. Translated: CASSWRTSGYEQYF.

This clonotype was detected ten times or more. The gene calls are TRBV7-2 and TRBJ2-1; 9 positions agree with TRBD2. The CDR3 length is 15 residues. Unmatched junction bases numbered 7, after V lost 1 base and J lost 9 bases. Per the germline V gene, CDR1 is SGHTA and CDR2 is FQGNSA. CDR3 sequence: CASSLGGTSFAEQFF. DNA for the CDR3: TGTGCCAGCAGCTTAGGTGGGACTAGCTTTGCTGAGCAGTTCTTC.

J is TRBJ2-5 and V is TRBV6-1; 8 bases agree with TRBD2. With 5 bases clipped from V and 0 bases from J, the junction kept 5 bases outside the gene matches. CDR3 length: 15 residues. From germline, CDR1 is MNHNS and CDR2 SASEGT. In DNA, the CDR3 is TGTGCCAGCAGTCGGGGGGGTTGGTACCAAGAGACCCAGTACTTC. Protein sequence: CASSRGGWYQETQYF.

Concerning this clonotype: A much larger clone lies a single base off, so this may be a read error. The gene calls are TRBV5-6 and TRBJ2-3; D may be TRBD2 (6 bases). CDR3 size: 16 residues. Germline V gives CDR1 SGHDT, CDR2 YYEEEE. V was cut by 0 bases and J by 6 bases, with 17 bases left in between. CDR3 protein: CASSLVRLERLDTQYF. DNA for the CDR3: TGTGCCAGCAGCTTGGTCCGACTAGAGCGTTTGGATACGCAGTATTTT.

This clonotype was seen ten or more times. V gene TRBV7-2 combines with J gene TRBJ1-1; maybe TRBD1 (5 bases). With 3 bases removed from V and 2 bases from J, the gap between germline ends came to 10 bases. This CDR3 comprises 14 residues. Germline CDR1 is SGHTA and CDR2 is FQGNSA. In DNA form, the CDR3 reads TGTGCCAGCAGCTTCGAAGGGGCAAACACTGAAGCTTTCTTT. Amino acids: CASSFEGANTEAFF.

The genes are TRBV5-1 and TRBJ2-7; 10 bases match TRBD2. Germline loops: CDR1 SGHRS, CDR2 YFSETQ. The CDR3 totals 14 residues. The V segment lost 9 bases and the J segment 2 bases; nucleotides outside the gene matches: 8. The CDR3 reads CATRGGTSAYEQYF. The CDR3 coding sequence is TGCGCCACCCGGGGCGGGACTAGCGCCTACGAGCAGTACTTC.

This clonotype was seen at least ten times. The V and J genes are TRBV20-1 and TRBJ2-7; TRBD1 aligns across 8 bases. CDR1 DFQATT and CDR2 SNEGSKA come from the germline V gene (reference sequence). The length of the CDR3 is 16 residues. Trimming cost V 1 base and J 6 bases; bases outside gene matches: 14. Written as DNA, the CDR3 is TGCAGTGCTAGAGTCCCACAGGACAGGGCCCTAGGCGAGCAGTACTTC. Translated, it gives CSARVPQDRALGEQYF.

The chain joins TRBV19 to TRBJ2-2, with D maybe TRBD2 (6 bases). CDR1 is LNHDA, CDR2 SQIVND, per germline (reference sequence). V was clipped by 7 bases and J by 4 bases, with 13 bases between them. The CDR3 totals 14 residues. Written as DNA, the CDR3 is TGTGCCAGTACCCGCCGGGGGAGCACCGGGGAGCTGTTTTTT. It specifies CASTRRGSTGELFF. Together with reference TRBV19 and TRBJ2-2, the CDR3 gives the full variable domain: DGGITQSPKYLFRKEGQNVTLSCEQNLNHDAMYWYRQDPGQGLRLIYYSQIVNDFQKGDIAEGYSVSREKKESFPLTVTSAQKNPTAFYLCASTRRGSTGELFFGEGSRLTVL.

This clonotype was observed at least ten times. The DNA of the CDR3 is TGTGCCAGCACGGTCAGGGCGGGAGAATACAATGAGCAGTTCTTC. Protein sequence: CASTVRAGEYNEQFF. The rearrangement uses TRBV6-1 and TRBJ2-1; the match to TRBD2 covers 7 bases. This CDR3 has 15 amino acids. CDR1 is MNHNS, CDR2 SASEGT, per germline. J gave up 4 bases and V 7 bases, and 10 bases lay outside the gene matches.